The text below deals with one TCR beta chain. Its antigen is unidentified. The protocol was immunoSEQ multiplex PCR, while the TCRdb copy is restricted to in-frame clones and leaves out a portion. The repertoire consists of about 180,000 clones, with just under 95% occurring once and the leading ten covering about 1%. In germline, CDR1 is SGHRS, CDR2 YFSETQ. Trimming at V came to 0 bases and at J to 0 bases, leaving 12 bases not matched to a gene. CDR3 length: 19 amino acids. This entry belongs to a study of T cell responses to AZD1222 COVID-19 vaccine. Study results and limitations: Donors skewed white British and female; clonal diversity was possibly underestimated. Targets within unmutated variant regions were reportedly found for nearly half of spike-specific TCRs. Spike-specific TCR breadth and depth both grew after two AZD1222 doses. Sampling captured repertoires only after the peak T cell response.

The specimen comprised peripheral blood, sampled 28 days after the second dose of the MenACWY control vaccine. The chain is built from TRBV5-1 and TRBJ1-5; 7 positions agree with TRBD1. The sequence came from an adult who received the MenACWY meningococcal vaccine as a control. For the CDR3, the DNA is TGCGCCAGCAGCTTGGTAAGGGAGGCAGGGGGATCTAGCAATCAGCCCCAGCATTTT. This codes for CASSLVREAGGSSNQPQHF.